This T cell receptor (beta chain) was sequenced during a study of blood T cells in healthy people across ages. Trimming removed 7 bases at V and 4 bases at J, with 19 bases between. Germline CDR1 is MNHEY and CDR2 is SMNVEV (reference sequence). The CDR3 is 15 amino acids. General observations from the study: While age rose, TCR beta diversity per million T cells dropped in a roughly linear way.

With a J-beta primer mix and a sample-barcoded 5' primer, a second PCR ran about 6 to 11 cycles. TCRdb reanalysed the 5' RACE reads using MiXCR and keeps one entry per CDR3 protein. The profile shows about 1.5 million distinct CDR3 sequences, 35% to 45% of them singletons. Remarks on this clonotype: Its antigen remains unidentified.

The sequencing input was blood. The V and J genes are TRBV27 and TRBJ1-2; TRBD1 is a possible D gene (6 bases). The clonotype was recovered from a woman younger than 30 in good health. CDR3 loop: CASTRYTGSLYGYTF. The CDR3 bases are TGTGCCAGCACCAGATACACAGGGTCCCTCTATGGCTACACCTTC.